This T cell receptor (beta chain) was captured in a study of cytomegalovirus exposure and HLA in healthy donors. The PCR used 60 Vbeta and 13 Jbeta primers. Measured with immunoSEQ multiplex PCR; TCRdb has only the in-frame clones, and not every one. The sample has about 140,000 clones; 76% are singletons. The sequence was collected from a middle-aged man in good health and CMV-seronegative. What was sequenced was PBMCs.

The CDR3 DNA sequence: TGTGCCAGCAGCTTAAGGGGGCGGAATAATTCACCCCTCCACTTT. It codes for CASSLRGRNNSPLHF. J is TRBJ1-6 and V is TRBV11-2; 7 bases are a match to TRBD1. The CDR3 runs to 15 residues. The germline V gene encodes CDR1 SGHAT and CDR2 FQNNGV. Unmatched junction bases numbered 3, after V lost 2 bases and J lost 5 bases. Full variable domain (missing parts from reference TRBV11-2 and TRBJ1-6): EAGVAQSPRYKIIEKRQSVAFWCNPISGHATLYWYQQILGQGPKLLIQFQNNGVVDDSQLPKDRFSAERLKGVDSTLKIQPAKLEDSAVYLCASSLRGRNNSPLHFGNGTRLTVT.